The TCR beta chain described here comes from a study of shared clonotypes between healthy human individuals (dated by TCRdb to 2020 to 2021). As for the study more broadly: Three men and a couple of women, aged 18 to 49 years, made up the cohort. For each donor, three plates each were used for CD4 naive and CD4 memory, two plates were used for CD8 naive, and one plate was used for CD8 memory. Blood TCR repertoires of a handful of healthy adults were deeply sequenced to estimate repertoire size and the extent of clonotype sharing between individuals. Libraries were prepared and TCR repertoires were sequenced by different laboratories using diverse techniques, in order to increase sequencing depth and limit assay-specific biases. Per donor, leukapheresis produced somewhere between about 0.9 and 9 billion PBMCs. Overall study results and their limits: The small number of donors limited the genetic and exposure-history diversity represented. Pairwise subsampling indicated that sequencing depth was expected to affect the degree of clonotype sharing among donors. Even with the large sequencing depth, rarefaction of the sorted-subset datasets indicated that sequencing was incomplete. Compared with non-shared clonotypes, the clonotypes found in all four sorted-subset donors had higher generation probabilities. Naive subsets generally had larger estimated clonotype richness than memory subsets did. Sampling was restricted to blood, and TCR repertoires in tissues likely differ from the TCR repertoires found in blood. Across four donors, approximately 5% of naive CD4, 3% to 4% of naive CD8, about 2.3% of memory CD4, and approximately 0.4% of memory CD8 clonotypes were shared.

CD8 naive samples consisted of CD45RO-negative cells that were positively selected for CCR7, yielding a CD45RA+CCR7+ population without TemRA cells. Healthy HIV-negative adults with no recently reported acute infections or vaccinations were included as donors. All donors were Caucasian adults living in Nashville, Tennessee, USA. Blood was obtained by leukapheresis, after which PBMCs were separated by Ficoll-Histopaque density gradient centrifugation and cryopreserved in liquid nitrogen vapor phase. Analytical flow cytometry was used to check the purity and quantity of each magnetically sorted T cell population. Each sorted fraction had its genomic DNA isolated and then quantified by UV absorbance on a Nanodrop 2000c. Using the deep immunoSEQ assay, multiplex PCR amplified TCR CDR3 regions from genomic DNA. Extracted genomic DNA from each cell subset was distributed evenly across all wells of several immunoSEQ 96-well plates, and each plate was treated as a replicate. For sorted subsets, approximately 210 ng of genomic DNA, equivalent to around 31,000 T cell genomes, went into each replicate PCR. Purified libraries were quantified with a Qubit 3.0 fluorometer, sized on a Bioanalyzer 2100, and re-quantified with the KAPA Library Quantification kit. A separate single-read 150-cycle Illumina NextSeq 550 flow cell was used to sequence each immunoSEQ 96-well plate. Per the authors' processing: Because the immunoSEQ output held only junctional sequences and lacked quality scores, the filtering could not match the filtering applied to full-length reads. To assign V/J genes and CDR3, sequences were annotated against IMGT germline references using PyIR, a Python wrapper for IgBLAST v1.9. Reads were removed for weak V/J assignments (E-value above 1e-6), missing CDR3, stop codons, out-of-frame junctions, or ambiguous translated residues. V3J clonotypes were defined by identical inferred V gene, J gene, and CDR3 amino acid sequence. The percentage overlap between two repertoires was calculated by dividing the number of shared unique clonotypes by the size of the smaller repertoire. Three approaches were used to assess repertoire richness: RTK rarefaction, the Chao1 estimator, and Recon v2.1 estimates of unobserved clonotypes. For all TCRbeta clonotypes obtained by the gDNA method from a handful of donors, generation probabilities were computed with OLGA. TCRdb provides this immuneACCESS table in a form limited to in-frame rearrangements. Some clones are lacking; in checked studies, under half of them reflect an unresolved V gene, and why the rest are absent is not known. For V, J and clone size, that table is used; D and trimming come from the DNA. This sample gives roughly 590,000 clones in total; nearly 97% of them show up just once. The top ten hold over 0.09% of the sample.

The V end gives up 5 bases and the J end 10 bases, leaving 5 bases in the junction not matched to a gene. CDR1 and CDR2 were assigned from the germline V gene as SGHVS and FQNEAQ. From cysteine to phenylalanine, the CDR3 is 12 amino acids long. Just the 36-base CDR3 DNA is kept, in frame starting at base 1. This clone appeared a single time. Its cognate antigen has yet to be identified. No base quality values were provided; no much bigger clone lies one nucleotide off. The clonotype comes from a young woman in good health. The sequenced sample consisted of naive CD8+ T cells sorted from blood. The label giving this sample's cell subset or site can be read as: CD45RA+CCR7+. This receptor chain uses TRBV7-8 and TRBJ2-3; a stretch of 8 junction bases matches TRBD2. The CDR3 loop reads CASSMGLGSQYF. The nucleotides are TGTGCCAGCAGCATGGGACTAGGGTCGCAGTATTTT.